This entry lists 12 T cell receptor beta chains sequenced from one sample in a study of response to subunit inactivated influenza vaccine. TCRdb reprocessed the RT-PCR reads via MiXCR and lists one record per CDR3 protein. The data show 200,000 to 250,000 distinct CDR3 sequences, about 12% seen once. Source: non-naive T cells sorted from PBMCs, taken less than 15 days before vaccination. These receptors came from a man in his forties or fifties who received an inactivated influenza vaccine.

V and J are TRBV7-2 and TRBJ1-2; possible D gene TRBD1, 5 bases. This CDR3 region has 12 residues. The germline CDR1 and CDR2 sequences are SGHTA and FQGNSA. Trimming took 1 base from V and 12 from J, leaving 12 bases between them. The CDR3 sequence: CASSLGPTAHTF. DNA of the CDR3: TGTGCCAGCAGCTTAGGGCCGACAGCCCACACCTTC.

The chain is built from TRBV7-9 and TRBJ2-1, with TRBD2 matching over 9 bases. The CDR3 sequence is 14 residues long. The V gene's germline CDR1 is SEHNR and CDR2 FQNEAQ (reference sequence). V was pared by 8 bases and J by 7 bases, with 9 bases of the junction left unmatched. CDR3 sequence: CASGQRLAENEQFF. As DNA, the CDR3 is TGTGCCAGCGGCCAAAGACTAGCGGAGAATGAGCAGTTCTTC.

This chain uses TRBV2 with TRBJ2-7; 7 bases agree with TRBD1. The CDR3 runs 12 residues. Germline lookup yields CDR1 SNHLY and CDR2 FYNNEI. V shed 10 bases and J 4 bases; nucleotides not matched to a gene: 7. CDR3: CATNRGRYEQYF. CDR3 bases: TGTGCCACCAACAGGGGCCGTTACGAGCAGTACTTC.

The table lists this clonotype with a few counts. V gene TRBV12-3 or TRBV12-4 combines with J gene TRBJ2-6; tentatively, D is TRBD1 or TRBD2 (6 bases each). The V end lost 3 bases, the J end lost 1 base, and 16 bases lay between the germline ends. The CDR3 contains 18 residues. As DNA, the CDR3 is TGTGCCAGCAGTTTCGAGTCCGGGGGCCTTTCTGGGGCCAACGTCCTGACTTTC. The encoded protein is CASSFESGGLSGANVLTF.

This clonotype appeared a few times. V usage is TRBV7-9 and J usage is TRBJ2-7; TRBD2 is a possible D gene (6 bases). Germline loops: CDR1 SEHNR, CDR2 FQNEAQ (reference sequence). Between the trimmed V and J ends, which lost 3 bases and 3 bases, there was a span of 9 bases. CDR3 length: 13 residues. This chain's CDR3 is CASSFRESYEQYF. The CDR3 DNA sequence: TGTGCCAGCAGCTTTCGGGAGAGCTACGAGCAGTACTTC. The full variable domain, its missing parts supplied by reference TRBV7-9 and TRBJ2-7, is DTGVSQNPRHKITKRGQNVTFRCDPISEHNRLYWYRQTLGQGPEFLTYFQNEAQLEKSRLLSDRFSAERPKGSFSTLEIQRTEQGDSAMYLCASSFRESYEQYFGPGTRLTVT.

This clonotype was counted only a few times. CDR3 nucleotide sequence: TGCGCCAGCAGCTTGAGCCCGGGGGGGGACATTCAGTACTTC. Translated, it gives CASSLSPGGDIQYF. The V call is TRBV5-1, the J call TRBJ2-4, with 8 bases that match TRBD2. V shed 1 base, J shed 8 bases, and the junction held 5 bases outside the gene matches. The CDR3 has 14 residues. The germline gives CDR1 SGHRS, CDR2 YFSETQ.

This clonotype was observed at least ten times. V is TRBV28 and J is TRBJ1-4, with 7 nucleotides matching TRBD1. The germline V gene has CDR1 MDHEN and CDR2 SYDVKM. The CDR3 covers 15 residues. The V and J ends lost 6 bases and 4 bases, in that order; junction bases with no gene match: 8. In nucleotides, the CDR3 is TGTGCCAGCAGAAATTCGGGGACAGATAATGAAAAACTGTTTTTT. Its protein is CASRNSGTDNEKLFF.

CDR3 bases: TGTGCCAGCAGCGCAGGGGGGAGGGTGCGCCAAGAGACCCAGTACTTC. It translates to CASSAGGRVRQETQYF. The V call is TRBV9, the J call TRBJ2-5, with D perhaps assigned TRBD1 or TRBD2 (7 bases each). The CDR3 totals 16 residues. Germline CDR1 and CDR2: SGDLS and YYNGEE. The V end was cut by 3 bases, the J end by 1 base, with 16 bases between.

This clonotype appeared many times. The chain links TRBV5-1 to TRBJ2-5; 11 bases map to TRBD2. The CDR3 extends over 14 amino acids. CDR1 is SGHRS and CDR2 is YFSETQ in the germline V gene. V was pared by 2 bases and J by 3 bases, with 0 bases of the junction left unmatched. CDR3 coding DNA: TGCGCCAGCAGCTTACTAGCGGGAGAAGAGACCCAGTACTTC. It yields the protein CASSLLAGEETQYF.

This clonotype occurred a few times. The chain carries TRBV28 and TRBJ2-1, with TRBD1 as a possible D gene (6 bases). CDR3 length: 13 amino acids. Germline V gene sequence: CDR1 MDHEN, CDR2 SYDVKM. Trimming took off 6 bases at V and 8 bases at J, with 14 bases between the two ends. CDR3 DNA: TGTGCCAGCAGGGAAACAGGGTTCTATGAGCAGTTCTTC. It encodes CASRETGFYEQFF.

This clonotype was counted between two and nine times. The chain links TRBV2 to TRBJ2-2, with D perhaps matching TRBD1 (6 bases). Deletions cut 6 bases from V and 5 bases from J, with 10 bases between. The CDR3 contains 13 residues. The V gene's germline CDR1 is SNHLY and CDR2 FYNNEI. The chain's CDR3 is CASRDQGTGELFF. CDR3 nucleotides: TGTGCCAGCAGGGATCAGGGGACCGGGGAGCTGTTTTTT.

This clonotype was recorded at least ten times. This chain uses TRBV5-1 with TRBJ2-2; TRBD2 agrees at 10 bases. CDR1 and CDR2 from the germline V gene are SGHRS and YFSETQ. The CDR3 sequence is 17 residues long. The trim removed 0 bases at V and 1 base at J, leaving 3 bases unmatched. DNA for the CDR3: TGCGCCAGCAGCTTGGCATCTAGCGGGGGGAACACCGGGGAGCTGTTTTTT. It encodes CASSLASSGGNTGELFF.